The following is a T cell receptor (beta chain) sequence with its context. The target antigen is unknown. The sample comes from a study of cytomegalovirus exposure and HLA in healthy donors. Study-level results: TCR beta sequences reportedly predicted the HLA-A and HLA-B alleles of most subjects accurately. The likely explanation for a cluster of highly shared sequence variants was sequencing artifact. In a later analysis, CMV-associated beta chains were mostly HLA-associated, it appeared. Reported results showed that the classifier diagnosed cytomegalovirus status with high specificity and sensitivity.

Primers: 60 Vbeta forward and 13 Jbeta reverse. Assay used: immunoSEQ multiplex PCR; TCRdb lists only in-frame clones, some missing. The data show 140,000 to 150,000 clones, with 88% seen just once and more than 0.5% held by the top ten. CDR1 and CDR2 (germline): GTSNPN, SVGIG (reference sequence). The CDR3 consists of 12 residues. The V gene lost 5 bases and the J gene lost 5 bases, with 12 bases spanning the gap. The TCR originated in a woman in her thirties or forties in good health and CMV-seronegative. The chain combines TRBV30 with TRBJ1-1; no clear D gene. Sequenced input: PBMCs. The CDR3, as DNA: TGTGCCTGGCTAAGGGCGGGGACTGAAGCTTTCTTT. Protein: CAWLRAGTEAFF.